This TCR beta chain was obtained from a study of blood T cell repertoires in COVID-19. Study overall: Material from acute and convalescent COVID-19 was sourced from the United States, Italy and Spain. PBMCs, B-cell-depleted T cells, or T cells were the source of the cDNA or gDNA that made up the material.

Germline V gene data show CDR1 as KGHDR and CDR2 as SFDVKD. V was clipped by 0 bases and J by 2 bases, with 9 bases between them. This CDR3 comprises 16 residues. Per the study methods: By means of reference gene primer amplification, nucleated cell counts were estimated. Libraries were prepared by immunoSEQ multiplex PCR; TCRdb keeps only in-frame clonotypes and omits some of them. That table supplies the V and J calls and clone size; D and trimming were determined from the DNA. The sample contains 150,000 to 200,000 clones, under 90% of which appear only once. The sequence was collected from a woman of 80 years or more with acute or convalescent COVID-19. J is TRBJ2-2 and V is TRBV24-1; tentative D call: TRBD1 (5 bases). The specimen was peripheral blood. The CDR3 loop is CATSDLVQGNTGELFF. CDR3 sequence (DNA): TGTGCCACCAGTGATTTGGTTCAGGGTAACACCGGGGAGCTGTTTTTT.